This T cell receptor beta chain was sequenced in a study of a mutant IDH1 vaccine in newly diagnosed glioma. Time point defined: baseline, week 1 (first vaccination visit). Treatment given: pre-vaccination baseline after standard-of-care therapy. The table came from immunoSEQ multiplex PCR; TCRdb's copy has only in-frame clones and leaves some out. The table shows 90,000 to 95,000 clones, with 83% occurring only once. The CDR3 sequence is 15 residues long. Germline V gene data show CDR1 as SGHDT and CDR2 as YYEEEE. V was pared by 2 bases and J by 1 base, with 4 bases of the junction left unmatched. This TCR was sampled from a woman in her 50s with glioma. The rearrangement joins TRBV5-6 to TRBJ2-5; 8 bases agree with TRBD2. Source: PBMCs, taken from a glioma patient treated with radiotherapy, temozolomide or both. The CDR3 DNA is TGTGCCAGCAGCTTCCTCCTAGCGGGCCAAGAGACCCAGTACTTC. Its protein product is CASSFLLAGQETQYF.